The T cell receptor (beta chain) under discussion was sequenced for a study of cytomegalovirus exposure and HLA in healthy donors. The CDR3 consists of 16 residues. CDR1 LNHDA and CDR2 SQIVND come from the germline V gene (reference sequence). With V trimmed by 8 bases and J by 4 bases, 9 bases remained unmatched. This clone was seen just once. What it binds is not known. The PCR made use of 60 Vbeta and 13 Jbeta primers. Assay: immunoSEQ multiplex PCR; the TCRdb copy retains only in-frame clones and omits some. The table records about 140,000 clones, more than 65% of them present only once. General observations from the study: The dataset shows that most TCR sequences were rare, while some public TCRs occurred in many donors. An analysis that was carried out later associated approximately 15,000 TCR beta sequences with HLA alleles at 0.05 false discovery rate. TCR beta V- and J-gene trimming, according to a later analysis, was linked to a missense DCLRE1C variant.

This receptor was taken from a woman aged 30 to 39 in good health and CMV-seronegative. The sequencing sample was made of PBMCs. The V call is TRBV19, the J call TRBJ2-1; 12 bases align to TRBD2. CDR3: CASRRLAGALYNEQFF. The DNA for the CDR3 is TGTGCCAGTCGTAGACTAGCGGGGGCGCTATACAATGAGCAGTTCTTC.